What follows are 7 T cell receptor beta chains derived from one specimen sequenced in a study of blood T cells in healthy people across ages. The use of a sample-barcoded 5' primer and a J-beta primer mix characterized a second PCR of roughly 6 to 11 cycles. Using its own MiXCR run on the 5' RACE reads, TCRdb lists one record per CDR3 protein. Of 850,000 to 1,000,000 distinct CDR3 sequences in the sample, under 50% were seen once. The sequenced sample was blood. These receptors all stem from a man between 25 and 39 years old in good health.

The chain employs TRBV3-1 and TRBJ2-7; TRBD2 matches 11 bases. The J call may be mistaken, given a closer DNA end match to TRBJ2-5. CDR1 is LGHDT and CDR2 is YNNKEL in the germline V gene (reference sequence). There are 16 residues in the CDR3. For the CDR3, the DNA is TGTGCCAGCAGTCAACAGCTAGCGGGGGGTCCAGAGACCCAGTACTTC. Its translation: CASSQQLAGGPETQYF.

The gene calls are TRBV4-2 and TRBJ1-6; D might be TRBD1 (5 bases). CDR1 and CDR2 from the germline V gene are LGHNA and YNFKEQ. V lost 0 bases to trimming and J lost 3 bases, with 15 bases between them. This CDR3 has 18 amino acids. CDR3 nucleotides: TGTGCCAGCAGCCAAGATCCTTGGGGACCTTACTATAATTCACCCCTCCACTTT. This gives the protein CASSQDPWGPYYNSPLHF.

This clonotype has a handful of counts. J is TRBJ2-2 and V is TRBV20-1, with a tentative D call TRBD2 (5 bases). CDR1 is DFQATT and CDR2 is SNEGSKA in the germline V gene (reference sequence). Trimming took off 1 base at V and 1 base at J, with 10 bases between the two ends. There are 15 residues in the CDR3. The CDR3 loop reads CSARVRTLNTGELFF. For the CDR3, the DNA is TGCAGTGCTAGAGTTCGGACTTTGAACACCGGGGAGCTGTTTTTT.

The chain links TRBV29-1 to TRBJ1-2; a weak D match, TRBD1 (5 bases). V gave up 6 bases and J gave up 7 bases, with 21 bases separating them. The germline CDR1 and CDR2 sequences are SQVTM and ANQGSEA. The CDR3 runs 14 residues. CDR3 sequence reads: CSVSPQGPGRGYTF. CDR3 in DNA: TGCAGCGTCAGCCCTCAGGGCCCGGGCCGTGGCTACACCTTC.

J is TRBJ1-2 and V is TRBV2; no clear D gene. Germline V gene sequence: CDR1 SNHLY, CDR2 FYNNEI. With 6 bases removed from V and 4 bases from J, the gap between germline ends came to 12 bases. CDR3 length: 13 amino acids. In DNA form, the CDR3 reads TGTGCCAGCAGGCGAGGCCAACTCTATGGCTACACCTTC. It specifies CASRRGQLYGYTF. Full variable domain (missing parts from reference TRBV2 and TRBJ1-2): EPEVTQTPSHQVTQMGQEVILRCVPISNHLYFYWYRQILGQKVEFLVSFYNNEISEKSEIFDDQFSVERPDGSNFTLKIRSTKLEDSAMYFCASRRGQLYGYTFGSGTRLTVV.

The chain uses TRBV20-1 and TRBJ1-5; 9 positions match TRBD1. The germline V gene encodes CDR1 DFQATT and CDR2 SNEGSKA (reference sequence). This CDR3 region has 13 residues. With 5 bases clipped from V and 1 base from J, the junction kept 0 bases outside the gene matches. The CDR3 loop reads CSAGTGSNQPQHF. As DNA, the CDR3 is TGCAGTGCTGGGACAGGGAGCAATCAGCCCCAGCATTTT.

The V and J genes are TRBV2 and TRBJ2-4; D is possibly TRBD1 or TRBD2 (6 bases each). Germline V gene sequence: CDR1 SNHLY, CDR2 FYNNEI. V was cut by 1 base and J by 7 bases, with 14 bases left in between. The CDR3 has 15 residues. The CDR3 region is CASSEVGSGANIQYF. The CDR3 region has the DNA TGTGCCAGCAGTGAAGTTGGGTCGGGGGCGAACATTCAGTACTTC. The entire variable domain, with the rest obtained from reference TRBV2 and TRBJ2-4, is as follows: EPEVTQTPSHQVTQMGQEVILRCVPISNHLYFYWYRQILGQKVEFLVSFYNNEISEKSEIFDDQFSVERPDGSNFTLKIRSTKLEDSAMYFCASSEVGSGANIQYFGAGTRLSVL.